This entry lists 27 T cell receptor beta chains sequenced from one sample in a study of cytomegalovirus exposure and HLA in healthy donors. In the PCR, 60 Vbeta and 13 Jbeta primers were used. Using immunoSEQ multiplex PCR, the repertoire was profiled, and TCRdb retains in-frame clones only, with some absent. The record lists some 110,000 clones, of which the ten most abundant hold about 3.8%. What was sequenced was PBMCs. These receptors came from a man in his thirties or forties in good health and CMV-seronegative.

J is TRBJ2-5 and V is TRBV7-3, with TRBD1 identical over 7 bases. V shed 5 bases and J 2 bases; nucleotides not matched to a gene: 5. Germline CDR1 SGHTA, CDR2 FQGTGA. This CDR3 contains 14 residues. DNA for the CDR3: TGTGCCAGCAGCCCCGGGACAGCACAAGAGACCCAGTACTTC. Its protein product is CASSPGTAQETQYF.

This chain uses TRBV28 with TRBJ1-4; the D gene is possibly TRBD1 (5 bases). Germline V CDR1 and CDR2: MDHEN, SYDVKM. The V end was cut by 3 bases, the J end by 8 bases, with 13 bases between. The CDR3 runs to 14 residues. The CDR3 sequence: CASSLGGRGEKLFF. The CDR3 DNA reads TGTGCCAGCAGTTTGGGGGGGAGAGGAGAAAAACTGTTTTTT. The full variable domain, with the rest looked up from reference TRBV28 and TRBJ1-4, is DVKVTQSSRYLVKRTGEKVFLECVQDMDHENMFWYRQDPGLGLRLIYFSYDVKMKEKGDIPEGYSVSREKKERFSLILESASTNQTSMYLCASSLGGRGEKLFFGSGTQLSVL.

The chain links TRBV7-2 to TRBJ2-5; D is possibly TRBD2 (5 bases). This CDR3 region has 15 residues. Deletions cut 2 bases from V and 4 bases from J, with 14 bases between. Germline CDR1 and CDR2: SGHTA and FQGNSA. CDR3 bases: TGTGCCAGCAGCTTAAGGAGGAGTCCAGGAGAGACCCAGTACTTC. Its translation: CASSLRRSPGETQYF.

CDR3 amino acids: CASSPDREVNIQYF. DNA for the CDR3: TGTGCCAGCAGCCCGGACAGGGAGGTAAACATTCAGTACTTC. The V and J genes are TRBV5-4 and TRBJ2-4; 8 bases line up with TRBD1. In germline, CDR1 is SGHNT, CDR2 YYREEE (reference sequence). This CDR3 comprises 14 residues. The ends lost 4 bases at V and 6 bases at J; junction bases unmatched: 6.

The chain is built from TRBV5-1 and TRBJ1-5, with D perhaps matching TRBD1 (5 bases). Trimming removed 0 bases from V and 7 bases from J, with 8 bases in between. Germline assignment: CDR1 SGHRS and CDR2 YFSETQ. The CDR3 totals 13 residues. This CDR3 reads CASSLAGGQPQHF. In DNA, the CDR3 is TGCGCCAGCAGCTTGGCCGGGGGGCAGCCCCAGCATTTT.

The chain couples TRBV2 to TRBJ2-3; D perhaps matches TRBD1 (6 bases). Trimming shortened V by 4 bases and J by 2 bases, and 16 bases separated the two germline ends. Germline lookup yields CDR1 SNHLY and CDR2 FYNNEI. This CDR3 has 16 residues. CDR3: CASSGRPRGPTDTQYF. The CDR3 nucleotides are TGTGCCAGCAGTGGACGACCCAGGGGTCCCACAGATACGCAGTATTTT.

The CDR3: CASSPTAVGADTQYF. CDR3 coding DNA: TGTGCCAGCTCACCAACCGCCGTCGGAGCAGATACGCAGTATTTT. The J gene is TRBJ2-3, the V gene TRBV18; D remains unclear. V lost 2 bases to trimming and J lost 4 bases, with 13 bases between them. From germline, CDR1 is KGHSH and CDR2 LQKENI. The CDR3 covers 15 residues.

The gene calls are TRBV28 and TRBJ2-7, with 15 bases aligning to TRBD2. The CDR3 loop spans 17 amino acids. V dropped 6 bases and J dropped 0; count of bases not matched to a gene: 6. Looked up from germline, CDR1 is MDHEN and CDR2 is SYDVKM. CDR3 DNA: TGTGCCAGCAGCTTACCGGGACTAGCGGGGGGCTCCTACGAGCAGTACTTC. Translated, it gives CASSLPGLAGGSYEQYF.

V and J are TRBV7-2 and TRBJ2-7; weak D call: TRBD2 (6 bases). V was cut by 2 bases and J by 5 bases, with 16 bases left in between. The V gene's germline CDR1 is SGHTA and CDR2 FQGNSA. This CDR3 comprises 15 residues. In nucleotides, the CDR3 is TGTGCCAGCAGCTTAAGGTGGGGGGTGCGGGACGAGCAGTACTTC. Encoded protein: CASSLRWGVRDEQYF.

The V call is TRBV5-1, the J call TRBJ2-7, with 10 bases aligning to TRBD2. Trimming cost V 5 bases and J 3 bases; bases outside gene matches: 8. CDR1 and CDR2 (germline): SGHRS, YFSETQ. CDR3 size: 15 residues. CDR3 residues: CASRPGLAELYEQYF. CDR3 bases: TGCGCCAGCAGACCAGGACTAGCGGAACTCTACGAGCAGTACTTC. The variable domain in full, completed from reference TRBV5-1 and TRBJ2-7, reads KAGVTQTPRYLIKTRGQQVTLSCSPISGHRSVSWYQQTPGQGLQFLFEYFSETQRNKGNFPGRFSGRQFSNSRSEMNVSTLELGDSALYLCASRPGLAELYEQYFGPGTRLTVT.

The chain has TRBV19 and TRBJ2-3, with 12 bases fitting TRBD2. Germline CDR1 reads LNHDA; CDR2 reads SQIVND (reference sequence). Trimming at V came to 4 bases and at J to 0 bases, leaving 5 bases not matched to a gene. The CDR3 runs 17 residues. The CDR3 region is CASSTLAGGTSTDTQYF. The CDR3, as DNA: TGTGCCAGTAGTACGCTAGCGGGGGGGACTAGCACAGATACGCAGTATTTT.

V is TRBV6-1 and J is TRBJ1-2; D call uncertain. V was trimmed by 6 bases and J by 5 bases, leaving 16 bases between them. This CDR3 has 14 amino acids. Per the germline V gene, CDR1 is MNHNS and CDR2 is SASEGT. The CDR3 bases are TGTGCCAGCAGATCCGGGTCCCACTCGTATGGCTACACCTTC. Amino acids: CASRSGSHSYGYTF.

The chain recombines TRBV10-3 with TRBJ2-2; 9 positions agree with TRBD2. V gave up 4 bases and J gave up 2 bases; unmatched junction bases: 14. CDR1 ENHRY and CDR2 SYGVKD come from the germline V gene. CDR3 length equals 19 residues. The CDR3 is CAISGRLSSGGLNTGELFF. The CDR3 DNA reads as TGTGCCATCAGTGGACGACTTAGTAGCGGGGGCCTCAACACCGGGGAGCTGTTTTTT.

The chain combines TRBV6-5 with TRBJ1-2; 9 bases match TRBD1. The germline CDR1 and CDR2 sequences are MNHEY and SVGAGI. With V trimmed by 6 bases and J by 3 bases, 5 bases remained unmatched. The CDR3 is made up of 14 amino acids. CDR3 sequence reads: CASSTGGADYGYTF. The CDR3 nucleotides read TGTGCCAGCAGCACAGGGGGCGCGGACTATGGCTACACCTTC.

The chain is built from TRBV18 and TRBJ1-5; possible D gene TRBD1, 5 bases. Germline V gene sequence: CDR1 KGHSH, CDR2 LQKENI. The CDR3 covers 15 residues. V lost 0 bases and J 7 bases, leaving 13 bases between the germline ends. CDR3: CASSPPAQGGQPQHF. The CDR3 nucleotides are TGTGCCAGCTCACCACCGGCCCAGGGAGGACAGCCCCAGCATTTT.

CDR3 in amino acids: CASSRYNNRATNEKLFF. CDR3 nucleotides: TGTGCCAGCTCACGATATAATAACAGGGCAACTAATGAAAAACTGTTTTTT. The chain employs TRBV18 and TRBJ1-4, with TRBD1 as a possible D gene (6 bases). Germline CDR1 reads KGHSH; CDR2 reads LQKENI. The CDR3 runs 17 residues. The V end lost 4 bases, the J end lost 0 bases, and 15 bases lay between the germline ends.

This rearrangement joins TRBV5-4 to TRBJ1-6, with D hard to call. V was clipped by 5 bases and J by 5 bases, with 14 bases between them. Germline V CDR1 and CDR2: SGHNT, YYREEE (reference sequence). CDR3 length: 15 residues. In nucleotides, the CDR3 is TGTGCCAGCAGTCTAGATGACGGTCATAATTCACCCCTCCACTTT. It encodes CASSLDDGHNSPLHF. Full variable domain (rest looked up from reference TRBV5-4 and TRBJ1-6): ETGVTQSPTHLIKTRGQQVTLRCSSQSGHNTVSWYQQALGQGPQFIFQYYREEENGRGNFPPRFSGLQFPNYSSELNVNALELDDSALYLCASSLDDGHNSPLHFGNGTRLTVT.

The genes are TRBV5-6 and TRBJ2-7; perhaps TRBD1 as D (5 bases). CDR3 length: 15 residues. Germline loops: CDR1 SGHDT, CDR2 YYEEEE. V was pared by 2 bases and J by 2 bases, with 14 bases between. The CDR3: CASSFGQPTAYEQYF. The CDR3 DNA sequence: TGTGCCAGCAGCTTTGGACAACCCACGGCCTACGAGCAGTACTTC.

The chain carries TRBV18 and TRBJ1-1; TRBD1 is a possible D gene (5 bases). Germline CDR1 and CDR2: KGHSH and LQKENI. With 3 bases removed from V and 1 base from J, the gap between germline ends came to 15 bases. The CDR3 totals 16 residues. The CDR3 nucleotides read TGTGCCAGCTCACCCCCCTCTCGGGGGGAGAACACTGAAGCTTTCTTT. Protein sequence: CASSPPSRGENTEAFF.

The CDR3 is CASIPGYGRGIGAFF. CDR3 sequence (DNA): TGTGCCAGTATCCCCGGATACGGACGGGGGATCGGAGCTTTCTTT. The chain joins TRBV19 to TRBJ1-1; D is possibly TRBD1 (5 bases). The CDR3 is 15 residues long. Germline V gives CDR1 LNHDA, CDR2 SQIVND (reference sequence). The V end lost 7 bases, the J end lost 10 bases, and 25 bases lay between the germline ends.

V is TRBV19 and J is TRBJ1-1, with D maybe TRBD1 (5 bases). Trimming cost V 10 bases and J 2 bases, with 17 bases left between them. The germline V gene encodes CDR1 LNHDA and CDR2 SQIVND (reference sequence). The CDR3 is 14 residues long. The CDR3 DNA reads TGTGCCACCAGATTGGGGCAGACAAACACTGAAGCTTTCTTT. Translating gives CATRLGQTNTEAFF.

The chain recombines TRBV12-5 with TRBJ2-5; 9 bases line up with TRBD1. The V segment lost 2 bases and the J segment 2 bases; nucleotides outside the gene matches: 12. CDR3 length: 18 residues. Germline CDR1 is LGHNT and CDR2 is FRNRAP. CDR3: CASGLITSDRGGQETQYF. CDR3 nucleotide sequence: TGTGCTAGTGGTTTGATAACCTCGGACAGGGGAGGGCAAGAGACCCAGTACTTC.

V usage is TRBV6-5 and J usage is TRBJ1-6, with TRBD1 matching over 8 bases. Trimming at V came to 2 bases and at J to 8 bases, leaving 5 bases not matched to a gene. The CDR3 has 15 residues. Germline CDR1 reads MNHEY; CDR2 reads SVGAGI. Here the CDR3 reads CASSYVRGRDSPLHF. CDR3 nucleotides: TGTGCCAGCAGTTACGTCAGGGGGCGCGATTCACCCCTCCACTTT.

This chain links TRBV6-5 with TRBJ2-5; 10 nucleotides match TRBD1. From germline, CDR1 is MNHEY and CDR2 SVGAGI. Trimming cost V 8 bases and J 4 bases; bases outside gene matches: 10. CDR3 length: 15 amino acids. This chain's CDR3 is CASWAPGQGRETQYF. CDR3 nucleotides: TGTGCCAGCTGGGCTCCGGGACAGGGGAGAGAGACCCAGTACTTC.

This chain connects TRBV27 to TRBJ1-1; 7 bases match TRBD1. The J segment lost 8 bases and the V segment lost 4 bases, leaving 10 bases of the junction unmatched. Germline CDR1 reads MNHEY; CDR2 reads SMNVEV (reference sequence). This CDR3 contains 14 residues. In nucleotides, the CDR3 is TGTGCCAGCAGTTCGTGGAGGGGGCGCCGGGAAGCTTTCTTT. This encodes CASSSWRGRREAFF.

The chain has TRBV5-1 and TRBJ1-1, with 8 bases lining up with TRBD1. Germline V gene data show CDR1 as SGHRS and CDR2 as YFSETQ. V shed 4 bases and J 1 base; nucleotides not matched to a gene: 9. There are 16 residues in the CDR3. CDR3 DNA sequence: TGCGCCAGCAGCCTAGGACAGGGCGGATCGAACACTGAAGCTTTCTTT. Protein product: CASSLGQGGSNTEAFF.

J is TRBJ2-5 and V is TRBV5-1, with TRBD2 matching over 14 bases. CDR1 and CDR2 from the germline V gene are SGHRS and YFSETQ. Germline trimming cut 4 bases from V and 5 bases from J; bases unmatched to any gene: 10. The CDR3 length is 17 residues. CDR3 DNA: TGCGCCAGCAGCCCGGGACTAGCGGGGGCCCCGTGGGAGACCCAGTACTTC. It codes for CASSPGLAGAPWETQYF.